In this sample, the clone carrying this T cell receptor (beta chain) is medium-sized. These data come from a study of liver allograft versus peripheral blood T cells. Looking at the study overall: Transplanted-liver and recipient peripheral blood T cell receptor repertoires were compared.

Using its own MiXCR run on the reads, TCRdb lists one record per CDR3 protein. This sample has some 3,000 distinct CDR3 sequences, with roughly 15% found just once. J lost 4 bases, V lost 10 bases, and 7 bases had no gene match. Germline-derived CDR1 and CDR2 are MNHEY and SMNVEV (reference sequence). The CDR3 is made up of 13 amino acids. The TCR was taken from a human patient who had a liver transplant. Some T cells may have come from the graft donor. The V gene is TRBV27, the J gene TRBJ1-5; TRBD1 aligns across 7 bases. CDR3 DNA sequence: TGTGCCACCCGGACAGGACCTAATCAGCCCCAGCATTTT. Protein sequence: CATRTGPNQPQHF.